This T cell receptor (beta chain) was observed in a study of identical twins. Whole-study results and caveats: Out-of-frame alpha sequences shared by twins were enriched for low generation probability.

One entry per CDR3 protein, called by TCRdb with MiXCR from the 5' RACE reads. The profile shows some 500,000 distinct CDR3 sequences, over 8.5% of them singletons. The V gene's germline CDR1 is SGHRS and CDR2 YFSETQ. The CDR3 has 16 residues. With 4 bases removed from V and 5 bases from J, the gap between germline ends came to 21 bases. This clonotype was detected ten times or more. Antigen unknown. The same data also contributed to another study, on yellow fever vaccine responses in identical twins.

The TCR comes from a woman aged 18-29 years in good health. The chain has TRBV5-1 and TRBJ2-5; D gene uncertain. Sequences were obtained from PBMCs. Here the CDR3 DNA reads TGCGCCAGCAGCACGGGCGTTACACCGAATAGGGAGACCCAGTACTTC. It translates to CASSTGVTPNRETQYF.